This TCR beta chain was identified during a study of control samples from healthy donors and cancer patients (TCRdb year 2020). CDR1 and CDR2, looked up from the germline V gene, are SGHRS and YFSETQ. Reading from cysteine to phenylalanine, the CDR3 counts 15 amino acids. Only the CDR3 region is kept as DNA, spanning 45 bases read in frame from base 1. Germline trimming: 4 bases from V, 5 bases from J; junction bases outside gene matches: 9. The method was the immunoSEQ multiplex PCR assay. Imported from immuneACCESS, the table was reduced by TCRdb to in-frame sequences with V and J called. These copies leave out some clones; in studies compared against another copy, an unresolved V gene accounts for under half, and the cause of the remainder is not known. This sample lists fewer than 200,000 clones; roughly 93% were detected once. The top ten constitute more than 1.2% of the sample. Of note for this clone: Its antigen has not been determined. Per-nucleotide qualities are absent, and no much larger clonotype sits a single base away.

Recombination connected TRBV5-1 to TRBJ2-3, with TRBD2 identical over 8 junction bases. Sequenced input: blood. The TCR sequence derives from a man aged 18 to 35 in good health. The CDR3 has the sequence CASSEPGLVGDTQYF. Here is the DNA: TGCGCCAGCAGCGAGCCGGGACTAGTGGGAGATACGCAGTATTTT. Outside the CDR3, residues come from the reference TRBV5-1 and TRBJ2-3 proteins, so the full variable domain is: KAGVTQTPRYLIKTRGQQVTLSCSPISGHRSVSWYQQTPGQGLQFLFEYFSETQRNKGNFPGRFSGRQFSNSRSEMNVSTLELGDSALYLCASSEPGLVGDTQYFGPGTRLTVL.